The clone carrying this T cell receptor (beta chain) was seen only a few times. This sample is part of a study of T cells in Graves' hyperthyroidism and ophthalmopathy. Study-level background: Peripheral blood samples were taken at initial diagnosis, prior to any treatment.

Fresh peripheral blood, 10 ml, was the source of the PBMCs. The CDR3 runs to 19 residues. From germline, CDR1 is LGHNA and CDR2 YSLEER. V was pared by 1 base and J by 4 bases, with 15 bases of the junction left unmatched. Regions amplified from RNA transcripts were the TCR beta CDR3 regions. HTBI primers drove first-round RT-PCR of the TCR CDR3. MiXCR, applied by TCRdb to the multiplex PCR reads, yields one record per CDR3 protein. This table holds hundreds of thousands of distinct CDR3 sequences, 15% to 20% found once. The receptor was isolated from a young woman with Graves' ophthalmopathy. J is TRBJ2-2 and V is TRBV4-3; 7 bases agree with TRBD2. The sequenced sample was blood. The CDR3 DNA is TGCGCCAGCAGCCAAGGTGCCCGGGCGGGACTAAGGGGCACCGGGGAGCTGTTTTTT. It is translated as CASSQGARAGLRGTGELFF.